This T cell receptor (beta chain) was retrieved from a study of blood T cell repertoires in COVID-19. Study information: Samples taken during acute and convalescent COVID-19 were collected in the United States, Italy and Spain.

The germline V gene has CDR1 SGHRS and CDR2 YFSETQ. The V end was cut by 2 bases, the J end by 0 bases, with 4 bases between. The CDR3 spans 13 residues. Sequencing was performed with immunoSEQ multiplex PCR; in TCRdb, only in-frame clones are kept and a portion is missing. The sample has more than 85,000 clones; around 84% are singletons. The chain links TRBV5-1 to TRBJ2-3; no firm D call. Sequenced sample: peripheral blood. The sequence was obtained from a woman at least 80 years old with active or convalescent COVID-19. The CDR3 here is CASSLTSTDTQYF. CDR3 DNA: TGCGCCAGCAGCTTAACAAGCACAGATACGCAGTATTTT.